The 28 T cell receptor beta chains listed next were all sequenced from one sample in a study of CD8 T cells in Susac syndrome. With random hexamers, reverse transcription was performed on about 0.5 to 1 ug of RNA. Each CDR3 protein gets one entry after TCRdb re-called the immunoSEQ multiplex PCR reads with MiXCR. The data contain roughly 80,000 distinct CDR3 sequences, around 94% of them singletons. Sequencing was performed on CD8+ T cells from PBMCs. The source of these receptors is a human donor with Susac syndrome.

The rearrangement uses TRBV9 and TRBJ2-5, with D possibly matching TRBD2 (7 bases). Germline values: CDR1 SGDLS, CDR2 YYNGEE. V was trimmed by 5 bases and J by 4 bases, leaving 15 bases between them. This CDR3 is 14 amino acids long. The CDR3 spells CASSGGGAPETQYF. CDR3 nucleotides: TGTGCCAGCAGTGGAGGGGGGGCCCCAGAGACCCAGTACTTC.

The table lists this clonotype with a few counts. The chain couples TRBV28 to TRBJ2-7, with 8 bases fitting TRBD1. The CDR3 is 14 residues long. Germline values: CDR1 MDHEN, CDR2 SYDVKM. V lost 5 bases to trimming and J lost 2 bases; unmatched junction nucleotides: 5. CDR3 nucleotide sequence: TGTGCCAGCAGTCCTCAGGACAGGGCCTACGAGCAGTACTTC. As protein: CASSPQDRAYEQYF.

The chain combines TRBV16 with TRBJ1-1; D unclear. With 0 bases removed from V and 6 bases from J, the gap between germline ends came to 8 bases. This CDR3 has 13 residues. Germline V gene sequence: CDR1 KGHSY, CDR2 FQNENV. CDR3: CASSQSVSSEAFF. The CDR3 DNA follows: TGTGCCAGCAGCCAATCCGTCAGCTCTGAAGCTTTCTTT.

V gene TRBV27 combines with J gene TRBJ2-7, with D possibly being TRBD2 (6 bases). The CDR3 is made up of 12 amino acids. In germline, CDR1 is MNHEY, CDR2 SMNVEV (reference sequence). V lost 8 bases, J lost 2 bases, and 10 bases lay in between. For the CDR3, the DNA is TGTGCCAGCTTTGGAGGGACCTACGAGCAGTACTTC. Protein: CASFGGTYEQYF.

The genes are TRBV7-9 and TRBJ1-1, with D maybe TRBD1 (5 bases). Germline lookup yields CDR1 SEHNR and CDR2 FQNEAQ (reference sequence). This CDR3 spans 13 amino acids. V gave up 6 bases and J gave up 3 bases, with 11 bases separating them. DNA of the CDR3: TGTGCCAGCAGGGGGCAAGGGGACACTGAAGCTTTCTTT. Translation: CASRGQGDTEAFF.

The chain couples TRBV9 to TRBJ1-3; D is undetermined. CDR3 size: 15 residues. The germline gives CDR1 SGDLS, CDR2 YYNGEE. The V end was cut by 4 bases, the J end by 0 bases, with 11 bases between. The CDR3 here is CASSRSGTSGNTIYF. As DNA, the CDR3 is TGTGCCAGCAGCCGGTCGGGAACCTCTGGAAACACCATATATTTT.

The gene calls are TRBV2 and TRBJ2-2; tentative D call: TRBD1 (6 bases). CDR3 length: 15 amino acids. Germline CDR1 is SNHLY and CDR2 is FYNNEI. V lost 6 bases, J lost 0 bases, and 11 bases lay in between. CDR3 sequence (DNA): TGTGCCAGCAGGAGACAGGCCTCGAACACCGGGGAGCTGTTTTTT. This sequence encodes CASRRQASNTGELFF.

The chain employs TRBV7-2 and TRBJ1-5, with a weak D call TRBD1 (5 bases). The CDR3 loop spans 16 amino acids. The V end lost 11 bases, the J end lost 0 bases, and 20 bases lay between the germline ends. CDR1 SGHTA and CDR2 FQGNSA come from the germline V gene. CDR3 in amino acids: CASRQGGGPSNQPQHF. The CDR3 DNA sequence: TGTGCCTCGCGCCAGGGAGGAGGCCCTAGCAATCAGCCCCAGCATTTT.

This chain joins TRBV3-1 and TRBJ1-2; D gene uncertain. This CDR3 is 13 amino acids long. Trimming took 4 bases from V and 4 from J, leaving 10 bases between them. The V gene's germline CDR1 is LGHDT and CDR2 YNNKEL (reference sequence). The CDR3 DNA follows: TGTGCCAGCAGCCTACGGACGAGCTATGGCTACACCTTC. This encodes CASSLRTSYGYTF.

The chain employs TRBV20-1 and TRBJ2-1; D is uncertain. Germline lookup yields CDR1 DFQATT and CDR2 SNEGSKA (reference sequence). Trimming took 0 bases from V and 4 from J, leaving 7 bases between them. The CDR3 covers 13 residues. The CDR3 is CSARDPNYNEQFF. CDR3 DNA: TGCAGTGCTAGAGATCCTAATTACAATGAGCAGTTCTTC.

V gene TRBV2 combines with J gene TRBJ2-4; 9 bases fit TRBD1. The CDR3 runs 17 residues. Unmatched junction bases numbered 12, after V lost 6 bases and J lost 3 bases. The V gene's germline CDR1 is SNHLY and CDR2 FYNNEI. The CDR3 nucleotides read TGTGCCAGCAGGGAACGAACGACAGGGGGGAACAAAAACATTCAGTACTTC. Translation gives CASRERTTGGNKNIQYF.

The CDR3 DNA reads TGTGCCAGCAGCGCCTCTTCGGGTGGCGAGACCCAGTACTTC. Translated: CASSASSGGETQYF. V and J are TRBV9 and TRBJ2-5; D not resolved. Trimming pared 3 bases from V and 5 bases from J, leaving 14 bases between. The CDR3 consists of 14 residues. Germline V gives CDR1 SGDLS, CDR2 YYNGEE.

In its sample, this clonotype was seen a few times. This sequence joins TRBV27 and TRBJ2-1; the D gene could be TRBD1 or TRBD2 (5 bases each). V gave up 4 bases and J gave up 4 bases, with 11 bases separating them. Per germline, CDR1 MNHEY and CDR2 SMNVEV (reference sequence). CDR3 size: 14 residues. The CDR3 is CASSSGGPYNEQFF. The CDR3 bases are TGTGCCAGCAGTTCTGGGGGACCTTACAATGAGCAGTTCTTC.

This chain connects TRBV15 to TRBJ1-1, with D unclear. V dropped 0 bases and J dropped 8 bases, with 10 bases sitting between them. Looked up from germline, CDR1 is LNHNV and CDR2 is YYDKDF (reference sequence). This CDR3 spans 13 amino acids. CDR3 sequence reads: CATSRDTGSEAFF. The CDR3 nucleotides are TGTGCCACCAGCAGAGATACTGGTTCCGAAGCTTTCTTT. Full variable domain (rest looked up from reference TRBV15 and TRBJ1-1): DAMVIQNPRYQVTQFGKPVTLSCSQTLNHNVMYWYQQKSSQAPKLLFHYYDKDFNNEADTPDNFQSRRPNTSFCFLDIRSPGLGDTAMYLCATSRDTGSEAFFGQGTRLTVV.

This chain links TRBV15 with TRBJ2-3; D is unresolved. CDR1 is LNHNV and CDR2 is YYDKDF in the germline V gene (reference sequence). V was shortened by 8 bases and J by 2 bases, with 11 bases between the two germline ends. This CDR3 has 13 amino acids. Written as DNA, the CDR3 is TGTGCCACCCACGGACGGACCACAGATACGCAGTATTTT. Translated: CATHGRTTDTQYF.

The DNA for the CDR3 is TGTGCCAGCAGTGCCCGGGGACTAGCGGGGGCAGATACGCAGTATTTT. It encodes CASSARGLAGADTQYF. The V and J genes are TRBV6-1 and TRBJ2-3; the match to TRBD2 covers 14 bases. The CDR3 spans 16 residues. In germline, CDR1 is MNHNS, CDR2 SASEGT. The V segment lost 4 bases and the J segment 4 bases; nucleotides outside the gene matches: 4.

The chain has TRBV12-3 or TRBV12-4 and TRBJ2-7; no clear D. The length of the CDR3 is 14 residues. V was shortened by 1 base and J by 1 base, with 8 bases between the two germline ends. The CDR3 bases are TGTGCCAGCAGTTTAGGAGGCACTTCCTACGAGCAGTACTTC. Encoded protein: CASSLGGTSYEQYF.

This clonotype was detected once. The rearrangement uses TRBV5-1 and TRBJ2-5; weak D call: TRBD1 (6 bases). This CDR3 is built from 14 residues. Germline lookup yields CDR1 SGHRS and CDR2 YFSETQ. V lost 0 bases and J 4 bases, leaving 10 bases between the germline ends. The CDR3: CASSLATGLETQYF. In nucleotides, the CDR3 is TGCGCCAGCAGCTTGGCGACAGGCCTAGAGACCCAGTACTTC.

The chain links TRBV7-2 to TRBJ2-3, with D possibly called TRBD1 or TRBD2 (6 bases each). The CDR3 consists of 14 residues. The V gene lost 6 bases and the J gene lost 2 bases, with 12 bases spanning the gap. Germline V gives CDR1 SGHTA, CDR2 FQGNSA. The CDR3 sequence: CASSPTGATDTQYF. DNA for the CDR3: TGTGCCAGCAGTCCCACGGGGGCCACAGATACGCAGTATTTT. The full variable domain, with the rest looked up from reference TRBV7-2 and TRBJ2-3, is GAGVSQSPSNKVTEKGKDVELRCDPISGHTALYWYRQSLGQGLEFLIYFQGNSAPDKSGLPSDRFSAERTGGSVSTLTIQRTQQEDSAVYLCASSPTGATDTQYFGPGTRLTVL.

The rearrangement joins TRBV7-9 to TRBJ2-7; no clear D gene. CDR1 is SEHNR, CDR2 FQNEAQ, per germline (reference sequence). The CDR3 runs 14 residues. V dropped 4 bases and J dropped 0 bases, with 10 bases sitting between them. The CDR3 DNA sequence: TGTGCCAGCAGCTCCGAACAGAGCTCCTACGAGCAGTACTTC. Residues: CASSSEQSSYEQYF.

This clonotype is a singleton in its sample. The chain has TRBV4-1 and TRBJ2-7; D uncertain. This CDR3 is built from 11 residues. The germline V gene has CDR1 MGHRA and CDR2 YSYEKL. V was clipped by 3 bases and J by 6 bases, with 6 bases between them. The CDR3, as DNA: TGCGCCAGCAGCCAGGATATCGAGCAGTACTTC. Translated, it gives CASSQDIEQYF.

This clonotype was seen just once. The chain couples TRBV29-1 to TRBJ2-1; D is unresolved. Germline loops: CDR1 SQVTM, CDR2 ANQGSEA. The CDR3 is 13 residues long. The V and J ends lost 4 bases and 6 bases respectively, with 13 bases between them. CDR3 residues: CSVALDRPNEQFF. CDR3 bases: TGCAGCGTTGCCTTGGATCGCCCCAATGAGCAGTTCTTC.

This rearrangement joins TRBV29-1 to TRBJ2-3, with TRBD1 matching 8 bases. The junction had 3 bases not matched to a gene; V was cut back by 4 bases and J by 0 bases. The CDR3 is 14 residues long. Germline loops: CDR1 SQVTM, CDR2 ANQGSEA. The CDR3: CSVGTGRSTDTQYF. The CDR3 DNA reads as TGCAGCGTTGGGACAGGGCGTAGCACAGATACGCAGTATTTT.

The CDR3 spells CASSQRALGRPQHF. The CDR3 bases are TGTGCCAGCAGCCAGAGGGCCTTAGGTAGGCCCCAGCATTTT. The V gene is TRBV28, the J gene TRBJ1-5; D gene uncertain. Germline V gene data show CDR1 as MDHEN and CDR2 as SYDVKM. The CDR3 loop spans 14 amino acids. V gave up 6 bases and J gave up 9 bases, with 18 bases separating them.

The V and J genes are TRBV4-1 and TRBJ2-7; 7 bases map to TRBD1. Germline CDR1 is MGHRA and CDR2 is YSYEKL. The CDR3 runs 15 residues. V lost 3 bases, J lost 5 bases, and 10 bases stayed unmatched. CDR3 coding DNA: TGCGCCAGCAGCCAGCGACAGGGTACTTCCCACGAGCAGTACTTC. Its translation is CASSQRQGTSHEQYF.

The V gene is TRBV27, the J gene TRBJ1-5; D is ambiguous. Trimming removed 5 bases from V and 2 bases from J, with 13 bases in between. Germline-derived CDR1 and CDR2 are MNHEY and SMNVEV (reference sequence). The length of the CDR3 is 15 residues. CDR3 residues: CASSLRPGGNQPQHF. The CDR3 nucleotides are TGTGCCAGCAGTCTTAGACCCGGAGGCAATCAGCCCCAGCATTTT.

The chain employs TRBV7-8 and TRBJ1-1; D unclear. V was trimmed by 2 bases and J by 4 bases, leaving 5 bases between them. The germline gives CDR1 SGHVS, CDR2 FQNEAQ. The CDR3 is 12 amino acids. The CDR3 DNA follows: TGTGCCAGCAGCTTAATCGGCACTGAAGCTTTCTTT. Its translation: CASSLIGTEAFF.

Written as DNA, the CDR3 is TGTGCCAGTTTGGGAGATGGAAAAGCTTTCTTT. Protein sequence: CASLGDGKAFF. The J gene is TRBJ1-1, the V gene TRBV19; D call uncertain. V was shortened by 8 bases and J by 9 bases, with 13 bases between the two germline ends. The CDR3 runs to 11 residues. Germline V lookup: CDR1 LNHDA, CDR2 SQIVND (reference sequence).